Reported below is one TCR beta chain. This entry belongs to a study of blood T cell repertoires in COVID-19. Study-level information: COVID-19 samples, acute and convalescent, were from the United States, Italy and Spain.

In the source study's methods: Reference gene primer amplification gave nucleated cell count estimates. TCRdb's copy holds only in-frame clones and misses some; the assay was immunoSEQ multiplex PCR. V, J and clone size are taken as reported in that table, and D and trimming were inferred from the DNA itself. The sample lists about 140,000 clones, about four fifths occurring once. V lost 0 bases and J 0 bases, leaving 6 bases between the germline ends. The CDR3 runs to 14 residues. The V gene's germline CDR1 is LGHDT and CDR2 YNNKEL (reference sequence). The clonotype comes from a human donor in a cohort sampled during active COVID-19. The sample taken for sequencing was peripheral blood. The chain links TRBV3-1 (or the pseudogene TRBV3-2) to TRBJ2-7; D remains ambiguous. CDR3 amino acids: CASSQEHSSYEQYF. The CDR3 DNA sequence: TGTGCCAGCAGCCAAGAGCACAGCTCCTACGAGCAGTACTTC.